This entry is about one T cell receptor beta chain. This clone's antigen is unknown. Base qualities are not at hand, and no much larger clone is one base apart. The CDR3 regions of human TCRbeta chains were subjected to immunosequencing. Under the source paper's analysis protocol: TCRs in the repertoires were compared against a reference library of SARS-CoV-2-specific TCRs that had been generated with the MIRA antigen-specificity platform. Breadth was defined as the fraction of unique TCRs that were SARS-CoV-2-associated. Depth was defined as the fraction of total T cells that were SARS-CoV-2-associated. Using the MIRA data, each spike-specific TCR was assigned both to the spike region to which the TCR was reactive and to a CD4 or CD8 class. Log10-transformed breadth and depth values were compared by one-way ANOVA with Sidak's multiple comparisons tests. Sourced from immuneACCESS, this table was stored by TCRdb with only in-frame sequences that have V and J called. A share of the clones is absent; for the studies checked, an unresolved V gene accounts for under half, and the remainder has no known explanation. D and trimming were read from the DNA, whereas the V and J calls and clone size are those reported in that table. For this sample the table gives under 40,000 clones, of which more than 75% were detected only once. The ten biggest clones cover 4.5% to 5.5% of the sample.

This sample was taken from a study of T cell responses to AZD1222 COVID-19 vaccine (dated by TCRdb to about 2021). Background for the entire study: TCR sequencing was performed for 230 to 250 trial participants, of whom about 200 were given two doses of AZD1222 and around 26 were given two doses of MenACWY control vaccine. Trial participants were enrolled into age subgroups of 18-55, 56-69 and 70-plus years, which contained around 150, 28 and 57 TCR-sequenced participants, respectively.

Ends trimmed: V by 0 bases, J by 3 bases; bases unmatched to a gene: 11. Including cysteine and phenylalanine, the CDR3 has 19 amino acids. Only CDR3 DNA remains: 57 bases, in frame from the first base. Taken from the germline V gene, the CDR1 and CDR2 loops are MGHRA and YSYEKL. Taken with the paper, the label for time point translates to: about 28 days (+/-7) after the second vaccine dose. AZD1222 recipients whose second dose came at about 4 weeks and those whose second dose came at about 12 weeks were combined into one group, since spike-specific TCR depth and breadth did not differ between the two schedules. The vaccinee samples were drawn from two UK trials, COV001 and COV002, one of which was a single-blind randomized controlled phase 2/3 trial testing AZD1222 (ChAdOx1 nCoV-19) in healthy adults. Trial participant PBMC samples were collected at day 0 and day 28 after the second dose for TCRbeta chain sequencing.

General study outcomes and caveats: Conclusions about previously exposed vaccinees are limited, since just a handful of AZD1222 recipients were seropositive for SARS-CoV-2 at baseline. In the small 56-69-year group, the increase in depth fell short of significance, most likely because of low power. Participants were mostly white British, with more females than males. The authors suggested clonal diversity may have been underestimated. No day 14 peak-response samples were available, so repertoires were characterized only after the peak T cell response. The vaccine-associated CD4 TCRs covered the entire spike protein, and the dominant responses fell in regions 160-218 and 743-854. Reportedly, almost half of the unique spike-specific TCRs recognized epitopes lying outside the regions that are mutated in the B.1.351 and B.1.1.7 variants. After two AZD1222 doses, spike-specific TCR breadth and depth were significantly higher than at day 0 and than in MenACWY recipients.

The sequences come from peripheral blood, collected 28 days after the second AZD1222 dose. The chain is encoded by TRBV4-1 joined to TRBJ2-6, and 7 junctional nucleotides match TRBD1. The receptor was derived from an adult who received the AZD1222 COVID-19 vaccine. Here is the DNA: TGCGCCAGCAGCCAAGATGAGACAGGGATAGGATTTGGGGCCAACGTCCTGACTTTC. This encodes CASSQDETGIGFGANVLTF.